This T cell receptor beta chain appears in the sequencing data of a study of cytomegalovirus exposure and HLA in healthy donors. PCR involved 60 Vbeta and 13 Jbeta primers. Libraries were prepared by immunoSEQ multiplex PCR; TCRdb keeps only in-frame clonotypes and omits some of them. The repertoire table contains 150,000 or so clones. The CDR3 length is 12 residues. Deletions cut 1 base from V and 6 bases from J, with 8 bases between. The V gene's germline CDR1 is SGHDT and CDR2 YYEEEE. As concerns this clone: The target antigen is unknown.

Broader study findings: Further analysis, carried out later, found HLA-associated TCR beta chains more clonally expanded than equally common other chains.

V usage is TRBV5-6 and J usage is TRBJ2-7, with a possible D match to TRBD2 (5 bases). The receptor was derived from a woman aged 40 to 49 in good health and CMV-seropositive. Sample: PBMCs. The CDR3 protein is CASSLMGAEQYF. The CDR3 nucleotides are TGTGCCAGCAGCTTGATGGGAGCCGAGCAGTACTTC.